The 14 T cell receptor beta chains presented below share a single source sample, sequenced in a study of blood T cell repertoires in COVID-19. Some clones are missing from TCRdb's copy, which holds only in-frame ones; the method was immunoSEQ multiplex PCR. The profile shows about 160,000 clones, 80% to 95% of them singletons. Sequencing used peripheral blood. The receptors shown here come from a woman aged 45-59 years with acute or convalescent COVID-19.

The CDR3 sequence is CAWSDMTYEQYF. CDR3 coding DNA: TGTGCCTGGAGTGACATGACCTACGAGCAGTACTTC. The chain recombines TRBV30 with TRBJ2-7; D unclear. The CDR3 runs 12 residues. V was shortened by 1 base and J by 2 bases, with 6 bases between the two germline ends. Germline V CDR1 and CDR2: GTSNPN, SVGIG (reference sequence). The full variable domain, its missing parts supplied by reference TRBV30 and TRBJ2-7, is SQTIHQWPATLVQPVGSPLSLECTVEGTSNPNLYWYRQAAGRGLQLLFYSVGIGQISSEVPQNLSASRPQDRQFILSSKKLLLSDSGFYLCAWSDMTYEQYFGPGTRLTVT.

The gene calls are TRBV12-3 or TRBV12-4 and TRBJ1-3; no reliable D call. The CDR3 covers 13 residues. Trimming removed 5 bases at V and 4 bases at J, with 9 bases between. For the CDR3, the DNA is TGTGCCAGCAGTCCGACTACAGGAAACACCATATATTTT. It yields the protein CASSPTTGNTIYF.

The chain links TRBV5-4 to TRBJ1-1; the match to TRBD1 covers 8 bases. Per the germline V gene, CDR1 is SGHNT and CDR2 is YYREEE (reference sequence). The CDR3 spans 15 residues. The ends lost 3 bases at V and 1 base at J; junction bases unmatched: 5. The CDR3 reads CASSSKDRANTEAFF. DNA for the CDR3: TGTGCCAGCAGCTCGAAGGACAGGGCGAACACTGAAGCTTTCTTT.

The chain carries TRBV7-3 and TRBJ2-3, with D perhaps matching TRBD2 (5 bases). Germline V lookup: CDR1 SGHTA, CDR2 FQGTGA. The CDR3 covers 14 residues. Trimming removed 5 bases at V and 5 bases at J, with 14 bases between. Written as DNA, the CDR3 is TGTGCCAGCAGCCCGGACTCCACAAAAGATACGCAGTATTTT. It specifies CASSPDSTKDTQYF. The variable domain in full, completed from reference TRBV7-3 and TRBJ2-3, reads GAGVSQTPSNKVTEKGKYVELRCDPISGHTALYWYRQSLGQGPEFLIYFQGTGAADDSGLPNDRFFAVRPEGSVSTLKIQRTERGDSAVYLCASSPDSTKDTQYFGPGTRLTVL.

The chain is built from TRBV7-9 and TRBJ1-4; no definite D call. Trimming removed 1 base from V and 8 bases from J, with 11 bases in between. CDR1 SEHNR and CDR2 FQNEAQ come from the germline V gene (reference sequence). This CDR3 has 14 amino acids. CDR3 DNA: TGTGCCAGCAGCTTAGAGAGGGTGGGGGAAAAACTGTTTTTT. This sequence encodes CASSLERVGEKLFF. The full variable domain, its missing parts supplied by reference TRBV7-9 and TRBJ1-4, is DTGVSQNPRHKITKRGQNVTFRCDPISEHNRLYWYRQTLGQGPEFLTYFQNEAQLEKSRLLSDRFSAERPKGSFSTLEIQRTEQGDSAMYLCASSLERVGEKLFFGSGTQLSVL.

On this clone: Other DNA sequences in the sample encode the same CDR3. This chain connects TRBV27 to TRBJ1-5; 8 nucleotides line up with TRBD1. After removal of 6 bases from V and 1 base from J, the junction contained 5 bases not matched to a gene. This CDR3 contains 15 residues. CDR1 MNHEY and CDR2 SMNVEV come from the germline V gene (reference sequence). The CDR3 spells CASSLTGESNQPQHF. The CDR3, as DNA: TGTGCCAGCAGCTTGACAGGGGAAAGCAATCAGCCCCAGCATTTT.

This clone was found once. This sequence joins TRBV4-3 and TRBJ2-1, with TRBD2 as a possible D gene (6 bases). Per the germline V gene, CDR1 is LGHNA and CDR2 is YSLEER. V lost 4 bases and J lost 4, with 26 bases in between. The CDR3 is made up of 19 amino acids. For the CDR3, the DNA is TGCGCCAGCAGCCCTAAACACGCCCGGTCGGACTACCTGTACAATGAGCAGTTCTTC. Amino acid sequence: CASSPKHARSDYLYNEQFF.

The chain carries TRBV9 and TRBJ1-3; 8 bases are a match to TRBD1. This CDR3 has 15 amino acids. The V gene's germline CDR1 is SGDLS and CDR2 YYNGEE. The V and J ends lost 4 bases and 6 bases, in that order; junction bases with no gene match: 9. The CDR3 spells CASSPGQGIANTIYF. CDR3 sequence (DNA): TGTGCCAGCAGCCCAGGACAGGGCATAGCAAACACCATATATTTT.

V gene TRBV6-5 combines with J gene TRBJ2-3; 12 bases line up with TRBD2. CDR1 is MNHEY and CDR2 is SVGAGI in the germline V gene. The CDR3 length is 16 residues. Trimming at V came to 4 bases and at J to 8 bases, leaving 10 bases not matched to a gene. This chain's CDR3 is CASSFPLAGGAATQYF. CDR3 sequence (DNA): TGTGCCAGCAGTTTTCCACTAGCGGGGGGCGCCGCTACGCAGTATTTT.

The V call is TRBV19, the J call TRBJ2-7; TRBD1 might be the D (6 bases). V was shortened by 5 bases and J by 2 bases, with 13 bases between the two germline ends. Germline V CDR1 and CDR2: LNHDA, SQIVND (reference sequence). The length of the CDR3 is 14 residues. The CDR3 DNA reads TGTGCCAGTAGTCCGGGACCAGGGGCCTACGAGCAGTACTTC. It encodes CASSPGPGAYEQYF.

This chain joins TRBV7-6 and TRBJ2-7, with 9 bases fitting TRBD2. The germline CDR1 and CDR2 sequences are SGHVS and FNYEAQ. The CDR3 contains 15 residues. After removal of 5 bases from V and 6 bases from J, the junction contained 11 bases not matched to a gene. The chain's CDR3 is CASSQAVGLAIEQYF. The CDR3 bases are TGTGCCAGCAGCCAGGCGGTAGGACTAGCGATCGAGCAGTACTTC.

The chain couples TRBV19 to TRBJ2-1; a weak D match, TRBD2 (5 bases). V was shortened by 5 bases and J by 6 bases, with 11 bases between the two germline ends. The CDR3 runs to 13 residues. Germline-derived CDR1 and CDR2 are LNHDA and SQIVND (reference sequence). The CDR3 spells CASSPPGGNEQFF. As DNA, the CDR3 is TGTGCCAGTAGTCCCCCCGGAGGCAATGAGCAGTTCTTC.

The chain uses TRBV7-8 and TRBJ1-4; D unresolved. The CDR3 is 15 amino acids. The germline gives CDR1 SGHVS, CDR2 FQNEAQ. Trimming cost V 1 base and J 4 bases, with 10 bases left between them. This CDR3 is CASSLERVINEKLFF. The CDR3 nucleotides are TGTGCCAGCAGCTTAGAGAGGGTCATTAATGAAAAACTGTTTTTT.

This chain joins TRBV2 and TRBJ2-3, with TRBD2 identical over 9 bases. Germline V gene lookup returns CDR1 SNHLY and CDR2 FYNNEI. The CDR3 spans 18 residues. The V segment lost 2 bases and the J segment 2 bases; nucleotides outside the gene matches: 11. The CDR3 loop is CASSELGTSRRNTDTQYF. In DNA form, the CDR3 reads TGTGCCAGCAGTGAACTGGGGACTAGCAGACGTAACACAGATACGCAGTATTTT.